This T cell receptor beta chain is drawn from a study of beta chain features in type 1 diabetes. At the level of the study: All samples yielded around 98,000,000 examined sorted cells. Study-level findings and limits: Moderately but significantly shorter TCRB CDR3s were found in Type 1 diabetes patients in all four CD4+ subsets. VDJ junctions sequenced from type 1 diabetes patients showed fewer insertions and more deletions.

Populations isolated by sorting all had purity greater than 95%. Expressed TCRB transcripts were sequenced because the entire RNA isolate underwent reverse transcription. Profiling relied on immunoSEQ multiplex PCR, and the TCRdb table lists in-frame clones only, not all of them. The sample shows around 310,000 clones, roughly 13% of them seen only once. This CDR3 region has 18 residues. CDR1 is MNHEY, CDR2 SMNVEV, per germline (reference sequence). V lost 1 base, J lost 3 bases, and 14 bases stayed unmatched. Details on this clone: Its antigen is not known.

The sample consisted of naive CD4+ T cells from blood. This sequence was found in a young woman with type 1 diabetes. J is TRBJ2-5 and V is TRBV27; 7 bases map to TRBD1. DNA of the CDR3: TGTGCCAGCAGTTTATTGAGCCCGGGACAGCCTCAGAAAGAGACCCAGTACTTC. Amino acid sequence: CASSLLSPGQPQKETQYF.